This T cell receptor (beta chain) was identified in a study of shared clonotypes between healthy human individuals. For the study at large: Per donor, CD8 memory used one plate, CD8 naive used two, CD4 memory used three and CD4 naive used three. Study observations and caveats: Across subsets, estimated richness was generally greater for naive than for memory populations.

The germline V gene encodes CDR1 KGHSH and CDR2 LQKENI. V lost 3 bases, J lost 3 bases, and 11 bases lay in between. The CDR3 sequence is 15 residues long. For each subset, genomic DNA was distributed in equal portions over several immunoSEQ plates. TCRdb keeps only in-frame clones here, not all; method: immunoSEQ multiplex PCR. The data contain roughly 530,000 clones, almost 97% of them singletons. Points on this clone: Its antigen is undetermined.

The gene calls are TRBV18 and TRBJ2-2; the D call may be TRBD1 or TRBD2 (5 bases each). The clonotype was recovered from a woman aged 30 to 39 in good health. What was sequenced was naive CD4+ T cells sorted from blood. Subset here: CD45RA+ positively selected. CDR3 nucleotides: TGTGCCAGCTCACCGAGGGACCCCGACACCGGGGAGCTGTTTTTT. This encodes CASSPRDPDTGELFF.